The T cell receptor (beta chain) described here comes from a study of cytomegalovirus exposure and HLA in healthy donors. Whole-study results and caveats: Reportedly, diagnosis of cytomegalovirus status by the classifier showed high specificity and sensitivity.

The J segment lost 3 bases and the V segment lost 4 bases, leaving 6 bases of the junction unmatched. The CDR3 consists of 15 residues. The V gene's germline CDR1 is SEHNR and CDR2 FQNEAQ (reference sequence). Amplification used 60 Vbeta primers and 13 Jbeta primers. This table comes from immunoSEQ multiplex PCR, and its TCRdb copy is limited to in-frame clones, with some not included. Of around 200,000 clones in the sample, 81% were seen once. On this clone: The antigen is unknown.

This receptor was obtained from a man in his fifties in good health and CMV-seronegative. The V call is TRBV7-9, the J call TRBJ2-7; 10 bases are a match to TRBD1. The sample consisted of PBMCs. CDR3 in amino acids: CASSWGQGLDYEQYF. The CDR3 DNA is TGTGCCAGCAGCTGGGGACAGGGGCTGGACTACGAGCAGTACTTC.